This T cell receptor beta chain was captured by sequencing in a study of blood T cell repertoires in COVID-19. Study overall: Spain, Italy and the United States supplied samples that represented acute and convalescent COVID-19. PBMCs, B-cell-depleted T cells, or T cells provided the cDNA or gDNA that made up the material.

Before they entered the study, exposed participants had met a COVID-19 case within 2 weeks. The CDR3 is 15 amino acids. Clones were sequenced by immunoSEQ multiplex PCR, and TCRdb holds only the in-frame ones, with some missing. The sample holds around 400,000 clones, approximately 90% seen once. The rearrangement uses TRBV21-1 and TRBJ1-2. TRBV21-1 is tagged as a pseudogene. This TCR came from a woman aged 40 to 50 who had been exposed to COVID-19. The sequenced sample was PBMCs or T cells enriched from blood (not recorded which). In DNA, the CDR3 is TGTGCCAGCAGCAACGGGGGGTCTTTCTTCTGTGGCTACACCTTC. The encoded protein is CASSNGGSFFCGYTF.